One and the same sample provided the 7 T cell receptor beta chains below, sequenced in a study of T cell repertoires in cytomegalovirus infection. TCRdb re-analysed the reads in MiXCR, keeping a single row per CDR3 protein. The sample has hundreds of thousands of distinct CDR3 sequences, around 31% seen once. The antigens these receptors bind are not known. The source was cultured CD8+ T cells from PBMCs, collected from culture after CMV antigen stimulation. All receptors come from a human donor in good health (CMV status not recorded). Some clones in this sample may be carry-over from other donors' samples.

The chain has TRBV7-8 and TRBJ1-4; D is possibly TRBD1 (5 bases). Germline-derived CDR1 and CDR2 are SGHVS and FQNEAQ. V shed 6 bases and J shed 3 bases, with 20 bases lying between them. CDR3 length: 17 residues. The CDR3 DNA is TGTGCCAGCAGAGGACGGGGCGCTGCCCGGGCTAATGAAAAACTGTTTTTT. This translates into CASRGRGAARANEKLFF.

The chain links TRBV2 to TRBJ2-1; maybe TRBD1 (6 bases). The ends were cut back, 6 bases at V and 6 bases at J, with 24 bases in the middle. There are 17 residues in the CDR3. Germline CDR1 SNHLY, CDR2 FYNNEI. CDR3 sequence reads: CASSFTRTGPLSNEQFF. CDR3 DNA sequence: TGTGCCAGCAGCTTCACAAGAACAGGGCCCCTCTCCAATGAGCAGTTCTTC.

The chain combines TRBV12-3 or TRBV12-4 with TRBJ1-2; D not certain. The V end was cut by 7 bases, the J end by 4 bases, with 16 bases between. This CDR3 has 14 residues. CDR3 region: CASTPPADPYGYTF. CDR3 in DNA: TGTGCCAGCACCCCCCCGGCCGACCCCTATGGCTACACCTTC.

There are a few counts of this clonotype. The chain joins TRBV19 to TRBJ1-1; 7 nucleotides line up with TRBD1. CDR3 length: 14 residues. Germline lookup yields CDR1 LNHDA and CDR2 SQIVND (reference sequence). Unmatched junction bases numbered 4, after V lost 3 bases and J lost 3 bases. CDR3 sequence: CASSIAGGDTEAFF. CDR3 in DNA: TGTGCCAGTAGTATTGCAGGGGGGGACACTGAAGCTTTCTTT.

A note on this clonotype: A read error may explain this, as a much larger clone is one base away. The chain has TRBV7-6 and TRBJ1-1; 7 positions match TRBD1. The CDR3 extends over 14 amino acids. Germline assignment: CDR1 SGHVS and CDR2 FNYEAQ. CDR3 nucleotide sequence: TGTGCCTGCAGCTTAAACAGGGGACCCACTGAAGCTTTCTTT. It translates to CACSLNRGPTEAFF.

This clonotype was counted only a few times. The CDR3 region has the DNA TGTGCCAGCAGCTATGATTCCGGGACAGGGACCGGGGAGCTGTTTTTT. Translating gives CASSYDSGTGTGELFF. The chain combines TRBV7-3 with TRBJ2-2; 9 bases are a match to TRBD1. This CDR3 is 16 amino acids long. Germline V CDR1 and CDR2: SGHTA, FQGTGA. J gave up 5 bases and V 4 bases, and 8 bases lay outside the gene matches.

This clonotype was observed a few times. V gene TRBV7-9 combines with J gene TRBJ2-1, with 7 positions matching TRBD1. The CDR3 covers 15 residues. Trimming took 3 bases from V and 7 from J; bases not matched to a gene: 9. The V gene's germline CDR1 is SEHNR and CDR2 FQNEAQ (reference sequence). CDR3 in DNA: TGTGCCAGCAGCTTCTCGGGACAGAGGGAAAATGAGCAGTTCTTC. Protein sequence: CASSFSGQRENEQFF.